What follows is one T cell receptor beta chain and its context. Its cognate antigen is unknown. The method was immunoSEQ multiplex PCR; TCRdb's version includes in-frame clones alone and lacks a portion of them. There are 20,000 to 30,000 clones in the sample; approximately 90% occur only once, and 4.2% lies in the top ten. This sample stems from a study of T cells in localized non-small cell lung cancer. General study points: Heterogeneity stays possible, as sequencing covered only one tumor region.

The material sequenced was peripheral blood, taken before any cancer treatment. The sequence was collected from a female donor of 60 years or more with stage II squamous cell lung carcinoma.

CDR3 in amino acids: CASSLSLAGSYNEQFF. The CDR3 coding sequence is TGTGCCAGCAGCCTATCACTAGCGGGATCCTACAATGAGCAGTTCTTC. The chain has TRBV7-3 and TRBJ2-1, with 10 bases that match TRBD2. The junction had 5 bases not matched to a gene; V was cut back by 5 bases and J by 1 base. Per germline, CDR1 SGHTA and CDR2 FQGTGA. CDR3 length: 16 amino acids.